This record looks at one T cell receptor (beta chain) sequence and its context. These data come from a study of blood T cell repertoires in COVID-19. About the research overall: In each case, the material was cDNA or gDNA derived from T cells, B-cell-depleted T cells, or PBMCs.

V shed 2 bases and J 3 bases; nucleotides not matched to a gene: 10. Germline loops: CDR1 MDHEN, CDR2 SYDVKM. The CDR3 sequence is 16 residues long. Authors' data handling: Researchers report that nucleated cell counts were estimated from reference gene primer amplification. Method: immunoSEQ multiplex PCR; TCRdb's copy keeps in-frame clones and lacks some. Clone size and V and J calls were adopted from that table, with D and trimming inferred from the DNA. Of a few hundred thousand clones listed, more than 65% are singletons. V gene TRBV28 combines with J gene TRBJ2-7; 7 bases are shared with TRBD2. The sample consisted of peripheral blood. This TCR came from a woman younger than 35 with acute or convalescent COVID-19. CDR3 residues: CASSLGTAGVSYEQYF. In DNA, the CDR3 is TGTGCCAGCAGTTTAGGTACTGCGGGAGTTAGCTACGAGCAGTACTTC.